Each of the 29 T cell receptor beta chains below was sequenced from the same sample in a study of T cells in Graves' hyperthyroidism and ophthalmopathy. The investigators amplified TCR beta CDR3 regions from RNA transcripts. The HTBI primer set served for first-round RT-PCR of the TCR CDR3. MiXCR, applied by TCRdb to the multiplex PCR reads, yields one record per CDR3 protein. The sample holds 450,000 to 700,000 distinct CDR3 sequences, 40% to 55% seen once. Sequenced material: peripheral blood or thyroid tissue (not recorded which). All receptors come from a woman aged 18-30 years with Graves' hyperthyroidism.

In its sample, this clonotype was seen a few times. V gene TRBV24-1 combines with J gene TRBJ2-3, with a weak D call TRBD1 (6 bases). Germline CDR1 reads KGHDR; CDR2 reads SFDVKD. Trimming stripped 2 bases from V and 0 bases from J, with 11 bases between. The CDR3 is 16 residues long. DNA for the CDR3: TGTGCCACCAGTGATTACGGGACAACTAGCACAGATACGCAGTATTTT. This gives the protein CATSDYGTTSTDTQYF.

The chain joins TRBV19 to TRBJ2-7; D possibly uses TRBD1 or TRBD2 (5 bases each). TRBJ2-4 matches the DNA end more closely, so the J call is doubtful. The CDR3 runs to 13 residues. The germline V gene has CDR1 LNHDA and CDR2 SQIVND (reference sequence). CDR3 bases: TGTGCCAGTAGCAAGGGGAGCAAAAACATTCAGTACTTC. It encodes CASSKGSKNIQYF.

Worth noting for this clonotype: A read error is possible here, since a much larger clone lies one base away. This rearrangement joins TRBV6-5 to TRBJ2-6; no reliable D call. The V gene's germline CDR1 is MNHEY and CDR2 SVGAGI. V was shortened by 6 bases and J by 2 bases, with 5 bases between the two germline ends. CDR3 length: 13 residues. The CDR3 loop reads CASRIPGANVLTF. Here the CDR3 DNA reads TGTGCCAGCAGGATCCCTGGGGCCAACGTCCTGACTTTC.

Regarding this clonotype: The junction shows a germline mismatch at one end, possibly a read error. The V gene is TRBV4-1, the J gene TRBJ1-5, with D unclear. The CDR3 runs to 12 residues. Per the germline V gene, CDR1 is MGHRA and CDR2 is YSYEKL. CDR3 DNA: TGTGCCAGCAGCCCAGCGGCCCAGCCCCAGCATTTT. Translated, it gives CASSPAAQPQHF.

Concerning this clonotype: A much larger clone differs from this one at a single base, so this may be a read error. CDR3 loop: CASSQEWGVKQYF. CDR3 bases: TGTGCCAGCAGCCAAGAGTGGGGAGTAAAGCAGTACTTC. The chain carries TRBV2 and TRBJ2-7, with D perhaps matching TRBD2 (5 bases). V was clipped by 6 bases and J by 8 bases, with 17 bases between them. CDR3 length: 13 amino acids. In germline, CDR1 is SNHLY, CDR2 FYNNEI.

The J gene is TRBJ2-2, the V gene TRBV10-3; a possible D gene is TRBD1 (5 bases). The V end lost 3 bases, the J end lost 8 bases, and 7 bases lay between the germline ends. CDR3 length: 12 residues. Germline CDR1 ENHRY, CDR2 SYGVKD. This chain's CDR3 is CAISEGAGELFF. CDR3 nucleotide sequence: TGTGCCATCAGTGAAGGGGCAGGGGAGCTGTTTTTT.

There are a few counts of this clonotype. The chain employs TRBV27 and TRBJ1-2, with D unclear. This CDR3 contains 15 residues. Trimming took off 4 bases at V and 5 bases at J, with 17 bases between the two ends. Germline CDR1 MNHEY, CDR2 SMNVEV (reference sequence). CDR3 protein: CASSSEIGLGYGYTF. The CDR3 nucleotides are TGTGCCAGCAGTTCAGAGATAGGGCTAGGGTATGGCTACACCTTC.

This clonotype has ten or more counts. V is TRBV12-3 or TRBV12-4 and J is TRBJ2-2; D is perhaps TRBD2 (6 bases). Trimming removed 4 bases from V and 2 bases from J, with 8 bases in between. The CDR3 sequence is 14 residues long. DNA for the CDR3: TGTGCCAGCAGTTCCGGGAGTAACACCGGGGAGCTGTTTTTT. Encoded protein: CASSSGSNTGELFF.

This chain joins TRBV20-1 and TRBJ1-6; D not certain. V was pared by 1 base and J by 3 bases, with 10 bases between. The CDR3 totals 15 residues. Germline V gene data show CDR1 as DFQATT and CDR2 as SNEGSKA (reference sequence). This CDR3 is CSARAGVLYNSPLHF. The CDR3 nucleotides are TGCAGTGCTAGAGCTGGGGTTCTCTATAATTCACCCCTCCACTTT.

This clonotype has at least ten counts. J is TRBJ1-2 and V is TRBV2; tentatively, D is TRBD1 (5 bases). Germline V gene data show CDR1 as SNHLY and CDR2 as FYNNEI. V lost 6 bases to trimming and J lost 6 bases, with 14 bases between them. CDR3 length: 13 amino acids. CDR3 protein: CASRTGTPDGYTF. The DNA of the CDR3 is TGTGCCAGCAGAACCGGGACCCCAGATGGCTACACCTTC. Full variable domain (outside the CDR3, taken from reference TRBV2 and TRBJ1-2): EPEVTQTPSHQVTQMGQEVILRCVPISNHLYFYWYRQILGQKVEFLVSFYNNEISEKSEIFDDQFSVERPDGSNFTLKIRSTKLEDSAMYFCASRTGTPDGYTFGSGTRLTVV.

The gene calls are TRBV6-4 and TRBJ1-2, with 8 bases aligning to TRBD1. The germline V gene has CDR1 MRHNA and CDR2 SNTAGT. V dropped 2 bases and J dropped 7; count of bases not matched to a gene: 6. This CDR3 is built from 14 residues. CDR3 in amino acids: CASSDHRTGSGYTF. The CDR3 region has the DNA TGTGCCAGCAGTGACCACAGGACAGGGTCTGGCTACACCTTC.

This clonotype was seen at least ten times. This rearrangement joins TRBV20-1 to TRBJ1-2; 11 bases align to TRBD1. The V gene end was trimmed by 6 bases and the J gene end by 4 bases; junction bases not matched to a gene: 13. Germline CDR1 and CDR2: DFQATT and SNEGSKA (reference sequence). The CDR3 totals 16 residues. In DNA form, the CDR3 reads TGCAGTGCCAATCCCGGGACAGGGGGTATCGGCTATGGCTACACCTTC. Translated: CSANPGTGGIGYGYTF.

V gene TRBV12-3 or TRBV12-4 combines with J gene TRBJ1-3; D is ambiguous. The CDR3 runs to 15 residues. V gave up 5 bases and J gave up 0 bases, with 11 bases separating them. CDR3 nucleotide sequence: TGTGCCAGCAGTACGGCTCCAAACTCTGGAAACACCATATATTTT. Amino acid sequence: CASSTAPNSGNTIYF.

The chain recombines TRBV6-1 with TRBJ2-3; D is undetermined. Trimming shortened V by 5 bases and J by 7 bases, and 13 bases separated the two germline ends. Germline CDR1 is MNHNS and CDR2 is SASEGT. There are 13 residues in the CDR3. The CDR3 loop is CASSLGRANTQYF. The CDR3 region has the DNA TGTGCCAGCAGTTTAGGACGGGCAAATACGCAGTATTTT.

This clonotype was counted once. The chain links TRBV7-8 to TRBJ1-5; 9 bases agree with TRBD1. This CDR3 contains 14 residues. Germline V gene sequence: CDR1 SGHVS, CDR2 FQNEAQ. With V trimmed by 2 bases and J by 6 bases, 2 bases remained unmatched. CDR3 coding DNA: TGTGCCAGCAGCTTAACAGGGGGCTTTCAGCCCCAGCATTTT. Protein: CASSLTGGFQPQHF.

This clonotype has only one observation. The V and J genes are TRBV9 and TRBJ1-3; D is unclear. Trimming removed 4 bases at V and 2 bases at J, with 7 bases between. Germline CDR1 is SGDLS and CDR2 is YYNGEE. CDR3 size: 13 residues. The CDR3 spells CASSHTAGNTIYF. The CDR3 nucleotides read TGTGCCAGCAGCCACACGGCTGGAAACACCATATATTTT.

This clonotype was seen once. The CDR3 DNA reads as TGCAGCGTTAGTGGTGGCGGGACAGGTAACTACGAGCAGTACTTC. This codes for CSVSGGGTGNYEQYF. This chain links TRBV29-1 with TRBJ2-7; 8 nucleotides align to TRBD1. Germline values: CDR1 SQVTM, CDR2 ANQGSEA. The CDR3 runs to 15 residues. The V gene end was trimmed by 5 bases and the J gene end by 3 bases; junction bases not matched to a gene: 12.

This clonotype appeared a single time. This sequence joins TRBV7-6 and TRBJ1-4; 9 bases are a match to TRBD1. Germline V lookup: CDR1 SGHVS, CDR2 FNYEAQ. The V and J ends lost 5 bases and 11 bases, in that order; junction bases with no gene match: 15. This CDR3 is built from 16 residues. The DNA for the CDR3 is TGTGCCAGCAGCCGAACAGGGGGCGGGATATACGAGAAACTGTTTTTT. Translating it yields CASSRTGGGIYEKLFF.

The chain carries TRBV5-4 and TRBJ1-2, with 9 bases aligning to TRBD1. The CDR3 covers 12 residues. J gave up 12 bases and V 0 bases, and 3 bases lay outside the gene matches. CDR1 and CDR2 from the germline V gene are SGHNT and YYREEE (reference sequence). CDR3 sequence: CASSLAGTGHTF. CDR3 DNA: TGTGCCAGCAGCTTGGCAGGGACAGGGCACACCTTC.

The sample holds many counts of this clonotype. This rearrangement joins TRBV25-1 to TRBJ2-2, with TRBD1 matching over 7 bases. Per germline, CDR1 MGHDK and CDR2 SYGVNS. J was trimmed by 5 bases and V by 6 bases; bases with no gene match: 3. The CDR3 sequence is 13 residues long. The CDR3 bases are TGTGCCAGCAGCAGACAGGGAACCGGGGAGCTGTTTTTT. Protein: CASSRQGTGELFF. Together with reference TRBV25-1 and TRBJ2-2, the CDR3 gives the full variable domain: EADIYQTPRYLVIGTGKKITLECSQTMGHDKMYWYQQDPGMELHLIHYSYGVNSTEKGDLSSESTVSRIRTEHFPLTLESARPSHTSQYLCASSRQGTGELFFGEGSRLTVL.

The rearrangement uses TRBV6-4 and TRBJ2-7; D is perhaps TRBD1 or TRBD2 (5 bases each). Germline CDR1 MRHNA, CDR2 SNTAGT. The CDR3 is 15 residues long. V was pared by 5 bases and J by 1 base, with 15 bases between. CDR3 nucleotides: TGTGCCAGCAGTTCCCGGGACGCAAAGTCCTACGAGCAGTACTTC. It translates to CASSSRDAKSYEQYF.

The chain couples TRBV6-5 to TRBJ2-5; a weak D match, TRBD1 (6 bases). Germline assignment: CDR1 MNHEY and CDR2 SVGAGI. The CDR3 contains 15 residues. The germline V and J ends were trimmed by 1 base and 9 bases, with 18 bases remaining between them. The chain's CDR3 is CASSYLQGGNQPQYF. Here the CDR3 DNA reads TGTGCCAGCAGTTACTTACAGGGCGGCAATCAGCCCCAGTACTTC.

V usage is TRBV27 and J usage is TRBJ2-7, with TRBD1 matching 10 bases. Losses at the gene ends were 4 bases for V and 3 bases for J; bases not matched to a gene: 6. This CDR3 is 15 amino acids long. CDR1 is MNHEY, CDR2 SMNVEV, per germline (reference sequence). CDR3 residues: CASSSGTGDFYEQYF. CDR3 sequence (DNA): TGTGCCAGCAGTTCCGGGACAGGGGACTTCTACGAGCAGTACTTC.

In DNA, the CDR3 is TGTGCCAGCAGCCCGGGACTAGCGGGAGCCGAGCAGCCCCAGCATTTT. Its translation is CASSPGLAGAEQPQHF. The chain couples TRBV11-3 to TRBJ1-5, with D possibly matching TRBD1 (5 bases). Germline values: CDR1 SGHNT, CDR2 YENEEA. This CDR3 has 16 amino acids. Trimming removed 5 bases at V and 7 bases at J, with 21 bases between.

This clonotype was counted a few times. The DNA is omitted, as the CDR3 cannot be located on it reliably, and the CDR3 follows TCRdb's listing. CDR3: CASSSSGAPF. This chain joins TRBV12-3 or TRBV12-4 and TRBJ1-2. Termini included, the CDR3 measures 10 amino acids.

A note on this clonotype: A single base separates this from a much larger clone, so it may be a read error. As the CDR3 is not closed by the conserved phenylalanine or tryptophan, this likely results from a read error. The chain employs TRBV7-8 and TRBJ2-7; D is unclear. The CDR3 is 13 amino acids. V gave up 5 bases and J gave up 4 bases, with 12 bases separating them. Germline V lookup: CDR1 SGHVS, CDR2 FQNEAQ. The CDR3, as DNA: TGTGCCAGCAGCCGGGCCCGCGTTTACGAGCAGTACCTC. It specifies CASSRARVYEQYL.

On this clonotype itself: The germline gene is not matched at one end of the junction; a read error may be the cause. The chain joins TRBV20-1 to TRBJ2-7, with D unresolved. Germline values: CDR1 DFQATT, CDR2 SNEGSKA (reference sequence). The CDR3 has 13 amino acids. The chain's CDR3 is CSAAGPSPYEQCF. For the CDR3, the DNA is TGCAGTGCTGCTGGCCCGAGCCCCTACGAGCAGTGCTTC.

This clonotype was counted many times. This sequence joins TRBV7-2 and TRBJ2-7; 10 bases match TRBD2. The CDR3 contains 14 residues. V shed 4 bases, J shed 4 bases, and the junction held 4 bases outside the gene matches. Germline CDR1 and CDR2: SGHTA and FQGNSA. The CDR3 DNA sequence: TGTGCCAGCAGCTCCCTGACTAGCGGGTACGAGCAGTACTTC. Amino acids: CASSSLTSGYEQYF.

There are a few counts of this clonotype. This chain links TRBV7-9 with TRBJ2-1; 8 bases line up with TRBD2. V lost 1 base and J lost 3; bases outside the gene matches: 2. The germline V gene encodes CDR1 SEHNR and CDR2 FQNEAQ (reference sequence). The CDR3 extends over 15 amino acids. The CDR3 region is CASSLDGTSYNEQFF. The CDR3 DNA sequence: TGTGCCAGCAGCTTAGATGGGACTAGCTACAATGAGCAGTTCTTC.